The clone carrying this TCR beta chain was seen only once. Its target is unknown. This entry is derived from a study of cytomegalovirus exposure and HLA in healthy donors. Study results and caveats: Later, an analysis found that common viral pathogens appeared to be linked with several of the most significant clusters. Most TCR sequences showed up rarely, but some public TCRs showed up in many donors.

PCR used 60 Vbeta primers and 13 Jbeta primers. Repertoires were generated with immunoSEQ multiplex PCR, while TCRdb's copy carries only in-frame clones and drops some. The sample shows roughly 180,000 clones, 76% of them seen only once. Material for sequencing was PBMCs. This sequence originates from a female donor in good health and CMV-seronegative.

CDR3 amino acids: CASSPNRGGDYGYTF. CDR3 DNA: TGTGCCAGCTCACCCAACCGGGGGGGAGACTATGGCTACACCTTC. The chain recombines TRBV18 with TRBJ1-2; D is possibly TRBD1 (5 bases). This CDR3 is 15 amino acids long. Trimming took off 3 bases at V and 3 bases at J, with 14 bases between the two ends. The germline V gene encodes CDR1 KGHSH and CDR2 LQKENI. The full variable domain, its missing parts supplied by reference TRBV18 and TRBJ1-2, is NAGVMQNPRHLVRRRGQEARLRCSPMKGHSHVYWYRQLPEEGLKFMVYLQKENIIDESGMPKERFSAEFPKEGPSILRIQQVVRGDSAAYFCASSPNRGGDYGYTFGSGTRLTVV.